The present T cell receptor (beta chain) was sequenced within a study of T-cell memory formation after mild COVID-19. Study-wide context: Each donor largely had its own TCR clusters. Whole-study findings and limits: Mainly in CM and EM were contracting CD4+ clones; CD8+ were in EMRA.

Germline V gene sequence: CDR1 SGHVS, CDR2 FNYEAQ. The CDR3 has 15 amino acids. The ends were cut back, 4 bases at V and 8 bases at J, with 18 bases in the middle. On this clonotype: Its antigen is currently unknown.

TCRdb re-called the 5' RACE reads through MiXCR, storing one row per CDR3 protein. The table shows approximately 480,000 distinct CDR3 sequences, with roughly 20% occurring only once. This receptor was obtained from an adult woman who had mild COVID-19 (a few samples of this study predate the infection). Cell type and time point are not known. Material: PBMCs or a T cell subset sorted from them (not recorded which). The chain couples TRBV7-6 to TRBJ2-1; D not resolved. The CDR3 protein is CASSSKASPKDEQFF. The CDR3 coding sequence is TGTGCCAGCAGCTCGAAGGCTTCCCCCAAGGATGAGCAGTTCTTC. Looking up the rest from reference TRBV7-6 and TRBJ2-1 gives the full variable domain: GAGVSQSPRYKVTKRGQDVALRCDPISGHVSLYWYRQALGQGPEFLTYFNYEAQQDKSGLPNDRFSAERPEGSISTLTIQRTEQRDSAMYRCASSSKASPKDEQFFGPGTRLTVL.